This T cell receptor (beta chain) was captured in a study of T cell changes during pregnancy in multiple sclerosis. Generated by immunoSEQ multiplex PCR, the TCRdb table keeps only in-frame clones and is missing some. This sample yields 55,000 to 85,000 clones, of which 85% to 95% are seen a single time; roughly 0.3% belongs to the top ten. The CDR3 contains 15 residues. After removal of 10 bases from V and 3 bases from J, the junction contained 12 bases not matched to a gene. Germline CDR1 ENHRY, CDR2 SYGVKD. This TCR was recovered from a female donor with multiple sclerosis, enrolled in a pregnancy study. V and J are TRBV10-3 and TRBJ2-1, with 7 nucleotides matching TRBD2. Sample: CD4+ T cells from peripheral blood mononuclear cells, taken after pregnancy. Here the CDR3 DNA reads TGTGCCACTTCTCTAGCGGATGGGGGCTACAATGAGCAGTTCTTC. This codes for CATSLADGGYNEQFF.